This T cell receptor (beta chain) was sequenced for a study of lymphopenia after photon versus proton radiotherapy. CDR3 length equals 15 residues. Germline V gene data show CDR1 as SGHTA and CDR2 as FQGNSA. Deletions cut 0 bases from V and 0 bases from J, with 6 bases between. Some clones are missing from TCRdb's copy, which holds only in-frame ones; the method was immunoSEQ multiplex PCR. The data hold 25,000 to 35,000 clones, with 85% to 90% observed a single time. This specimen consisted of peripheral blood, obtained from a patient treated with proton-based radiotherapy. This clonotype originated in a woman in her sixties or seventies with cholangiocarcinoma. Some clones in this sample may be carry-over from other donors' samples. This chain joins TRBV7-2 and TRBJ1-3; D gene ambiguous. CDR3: CASSLAAVSGNTIYF. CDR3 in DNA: TGTGCCAGCAGCTTAGCGGCGGTCTCTGGAAACACCATATATTTT.